Following are 19 T cell receptor beta chains from one sample sequenced in a study of somatic mutations in cytotoxic T cells in rheumatoid arthritis. The repertoire was sequenced with immunoSEQ multiplex PCR; TCRdb's copy has only in-frame clones and lacks some. The sample yields 12,000 to 15,000 clones, 75% to 95% seen once. The source material was CD4+ T cells sorted from blood. The origin of the receptors is a man between 70 and 80 years old with rheumatoid arthritis.

V gene TRBV7-6 combines with J gene TRBJ2-1; TRBD2 matches 7 bases. Germline values: CDR1 SGHVS, CDR2 FNYEAQ. V dropped 6 bases and J dropped 8; count of bases not matched to a gene: 7. The CDR3 has 13 residues. The chain's CDR3 is CASSIMAGDEQFF. In DNA form, the CDR3 reads TGTGCCAGCAGTATAATGGCGGGAGATGAGCAGTTCTTC.

This clone was seen a single time. The J gene is TRBJ2-7, the V gene TRBV6-6, with D maybe TRBD2 (5 bases). The CDR3 loop spans 13 amino acids. The ends were cut back, 6 bases at V and 7 bases at J, with 16 bases in the middle. The germline CDR1 and CDR2 sequences are MNHNY and SVGAGI (reference sequence). CDR3 nucleotides: TGTGCCAGCAGCCGGACTCGTCCGGGGGAGCAGTACTTC. Translation gives CASSRTRPGEQYF.

The rearrangement joins TRBV7-9 to TRBJ1-1; D remains ambiguous. This CDR3 has 13 amino acids. Germline V lookup: CDR1 SEHNR, CDR2 FQNEAQ (reference sequence). Trimming pared 3 bases from V and 1 base from J, leaving 6 bases between. The CDR3 sequence is CASSFGRNTEAFF. Written as DNA, the CDR3 is TGTGCCAGCAGCTTTGGCAGGAACACTGAAGCTTTCTTT.

The rearrangement links TRBV6-1 to TRBJ1-5, with D maybe TRBD1 (6 bases). Germline lookup yields CDR1 MNHNS and CDR2 SASEGT. V was cut by 6 bases and J by 2 bases, with 14 bases left in between. CDR3 size: 15 residues. CDR3 DNA sequence: TGTGCCAGCAGGCCGGGACAATGGGGCAATCAGCCCCAGCATTTT. Protein: CASRPGQWGNQPQHF.

The rearrangement joins TRBV2 to TRBJ2-7, with D tentatively TRBD2 (6 bases). The germline V and J ends were trimmed by 10 bases and 1 base, with 17 bases remaining between them. Germline assignment: CDR1 SNHLY and CDR2 FYNNEI. This CDR3 spans 14 amino acids. The CDR3, as DNA: TGTGCCATTAACCGGGGGATTTTATCCTACGAGCAGTACTTC. This sequence encodes CAINRGILSYEQYF.

This clone has only a few counts. The chain employs TRBV11-2 and TRBJ1-3, with D maybe TRBD1 (5 bases). Per the germline V gene, CDR1 is SGHAT and CDR2 is FQNNGV. There are 16 residues in the CDR3. Trimming shortened V by 5 bases and J by 0 bases, and 14 bases separated the two germline ends. CDR3 in DNA: TGTGCCAGCAGCACGGGACTCTCCAACTCTGGAAACACCATATATTTT. It specifies CASSTGLSNSGNTIYF.

This chain connects TRBV13 to TRBJ1-2; no definite D call. Germline CDR1 PRHDT, CDR2 FYEKMQ (reference sequence). V gave up 8 bases and J gave up 8 bases, with 15 bases separating them. This CDR3 comprises 12 residues. The CDR3 region is CASGLPEGGYTF. CDR3 nucleotide sequence: TGTGCCAGCGGACTACCGGAGGGCGGCTACACCTTC.

The chain has TRBV19 and TRBJ2-1; 8 nucleotides align to TRBD1. The CDR3 runs 16 residues. V shed 6 bases, J shed 2 bases, and the junction held 9 bases outside the gene matches. The germline V gene encodes CDR1 LNHDA and CDR2 SQIVND (reference sequence). CDR3 loop: CASSYQDRGPYNEQFF. The CDR3 DNA is TGTGCCAGTAGCTACCAAGACAGGGGACCCTACAATGAGCAGTTCTTC. Full variable domain (remainder filled in from reference TRBV19 and TRBJ2-1): DGGITQSPKYLFRKEGQNVTLSCEQNLNHDAMYWYRQDPGQGLRLIYYSQIVNDFQKGDIAEGYSVSREKKESFPLTVTSAQKNPTAFYLCASSYQDRGPYNEQFFGPGTRLTVL.

The chain couples TRBV5-1 to TRBJ1-2, with D tentatively TRBD1 (5 bases). The CDR3 loop spans 13 amino acids. The V gene lost 1 base and the J gene lost 6 bases, with 10 bases spanning the gap. Looked up from germline, CDR1 is SGHRS and CDR2 is YFSETQ. The CDR3, as DNA: TGCGCCAGCAGCTTGCAGGGTACCCATGGCTACACCTTC. Translated, it gives CASSLQGTHGYTF.

This chain joins TRBV5-1 and TRBJ1-1; tentatively, D is TRBD1 (5 bases). Germline V gene data show CDR1 as SGHRS and CDR2 as YFSETQ. CDR3 length: 14 amino acids. V lost 4 bases to trimming and J lost 10 bases, with 20 bases between them. The CDR3 sequence is CASSGGHSGGRAFF. In DNA, the CDR3 is TGCGCCAGCAGCGGCGGACACTCCGGGGGTCGAGCTTTCTTT.

The V call is TRBV5-1, the J call TRBJ2-7, with D unresolved. CDR3 length: 13 residues. Germline CDR1 and CDR2: SGHRS and YFSETQ. V shed 2 bases and J shed 0 bases, with 6 bases lying between them. The CDR3 DNA is TGCGCCAGCAGCTTAACCAGCTCCTACGAGCAGTACTTC. Translation: CASSLTSSYEQYF.

The V gene is TRBV2, the J gene TRBJ1-1; D is unclear. This CDR3 has 14 residues. Deletions cut 2 bases from V and 2 bases from J, with 9 bases between. Germline V gene sequence: CDR1 SNHLY, CDR2 FYNNEI. The CDR3 DNA reads TGTGCCAGCAGTGAAAGACATATAAACACTGAAGCTTTCTTT. Translation: CASSERHINTEAFF.

V is TRBV2 and J is TRBJ2-1; no clear D. V lost 6 bases to trimming and J lost 1 base, with 10 bases between them. Germline assignment: CDR1 SNHLY and CDR2 FYNNEI. The CDR3 totals 14 residues. The CDR3 loop is CASRRVQSYNEQFF. For the CDR3, the DNA is TGTGCCAGCAGGCGCGTGCAATCCTACAATGAGCAGTTCTTC.

The chain carries TRBV12-5 and TRBJ1-3, with D possibly being TRBD1 (5 bases). The CDR3 runs 15 residues. The V end lost 8 bases, the J end lost 0 bases, and 14 bases lay between the germline ends. Per germline, CDR1 LGHNT and CDR2 FRNRAP. The CDR3, as DNA: TGTGCTAGTTCCCGGGACTCGTCCTCTGGAAACACCATATATTTT. It encodes CASSRDSSSGNTIYF.

This clone appeared a single time. J is TRBJ1-4 and V is TRBV5-8; 9 nucleotides align to TRBD1. Germline V gene data show CDR1 as SGHTS and CDR2 as YDEGEE. This CDR3 contains 14 residues. Trimming took 4 bases from V and 7 from J; bases not matched to a gene: 5. The CDR3 protein is CASSRQGVVEKLFF. DNA of the CDR3: TGTGCCAGCAGCCGACAGGGGGTTGTTGAAAAACTGTTTTTT.

The chain links TRBV27 to TRBJ1-4; 7 bases align to TRBD1. The CDR3 sequence is 15 residues long. Trimming cost V 2 bases and J 5 bases; bases outside gene matches: 5. Germline assignment: CDR1 MNHEY and CDR2 SMNVEV (reference sequence). CDR3 DNA sequence: TGTGCCAGCAGTTTACTGGGACAGTCCAATGAAAAACTGTTTTTT. Translating it yields CASSLLGQSNEKLFF.

This clone was seen just once. CDR3 in amino acids: CASSLFRGGQPQHF. CDR3 coding DNA: TGCGCCAGCAGCCTCTTCCGGGGGGGTCAGCCCCAGCATTTT. The chain has TRBV5-1 and TRBJ1-5; maybe TRBD1 (5 bases). This CDR3 has 14 residues. Germline values: CDR1 SGHRS, CDR2 YFSETQ. Trimming took off 4 bases at V and 6 bases at J, with 14 bases between the two ends.

The genes are TRBV4-1 and TRBJ2-7; D gene ambiguous. There are 16 residues in the CDR3. The V end was cut by 4 bases, the J end by 3 bases, with 19 bases between. Germline CDR1 MGHRA, CDR2 YSYEKL. The CDR3 here is CASSPSVLRLVYEQYF. CDR3 coding DNA: TGCGCCAGCAGCCCTTCGGTTCTCAGGCTCGTCTACGAGCAGTACTTC.

This sequence joins TRBV27 and TRBJ2-7; TRBD1 agrees at 11 bases. V dropped 7 bases and J dropped 5; count of bases not matched to a gene: 10. CDR1 MNHEY and CDR2 SMNVEV come from the germline V gene (reference sequence). CDR3 size: 15 residues. Here the CDR3 DNA reads TGTGCCAGCAAACCTTCCTGGACAGGGGGCCACGAGCAGTACTTC. Translation gives CASKPSWTGGHEQYF.